The T cell receptor beta chain described here comes from a study of CXCR3-negative and CXCR3-positive naive CD8 T cells. The study's findings and limits: CXCR3-expressing naive cells carried TRB CDR3s more hydrophobic than those of CXCR3-negative naive cells. Memory CD8+ cells showed much lower diversity, while both naive subsets were comparably high.

The TRB cDNA libraries were prepared by 5' RACE with UMI labels. TCRdb reanalyzed the 5' RACE reads and collapses them to one entry per CDR3 protein, without DNA. This repertoire includes under 150,000 distinct CDR3 sequences. Every CD8+ subset sample held about 280,000 flow-sorted cells, done in triplicate. The authors gated naive CD8+ T cells as CD45RO-CCR7+CD27+CD95-. Germline CDR1 reads SGHRS; CDR2 reads YFSETQ. The CDR3 runs 17 residues. Turning to this clonotype: The antigen remains undetermined.

The rearrangement joins TRBV5-1 to TRBJ2-3; the D gene TCRdb calls, TRBD2, cannot be checked with no DNA. This TCR was recovered from a human donor in good health. Some clones in this sample may be carry-over from other donors' samples. Sequencing was performed on naive CXCR3+ CD8+ T cells from blood. The subset denotes: CD45RO-CCR7+CD27+CD95- naive CD8+ T cells expressing CXCR3 (TNR3+). This chain's CDR3 is CASSLAPGTAGTDTQYF.